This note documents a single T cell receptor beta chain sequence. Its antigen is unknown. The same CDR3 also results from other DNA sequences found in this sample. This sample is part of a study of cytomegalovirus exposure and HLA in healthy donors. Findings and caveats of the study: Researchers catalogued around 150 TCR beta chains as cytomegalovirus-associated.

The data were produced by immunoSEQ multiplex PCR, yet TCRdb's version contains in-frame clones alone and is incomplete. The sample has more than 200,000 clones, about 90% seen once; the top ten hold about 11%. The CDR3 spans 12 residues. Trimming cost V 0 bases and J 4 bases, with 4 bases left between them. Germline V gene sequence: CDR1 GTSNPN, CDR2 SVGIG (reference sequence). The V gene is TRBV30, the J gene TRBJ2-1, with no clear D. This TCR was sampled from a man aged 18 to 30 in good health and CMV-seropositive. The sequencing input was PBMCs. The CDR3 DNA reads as TGTGCCTGGAGTGTAGTGTACAATGAGCAGTTCTTC. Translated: CAWSVVYNEQFF.